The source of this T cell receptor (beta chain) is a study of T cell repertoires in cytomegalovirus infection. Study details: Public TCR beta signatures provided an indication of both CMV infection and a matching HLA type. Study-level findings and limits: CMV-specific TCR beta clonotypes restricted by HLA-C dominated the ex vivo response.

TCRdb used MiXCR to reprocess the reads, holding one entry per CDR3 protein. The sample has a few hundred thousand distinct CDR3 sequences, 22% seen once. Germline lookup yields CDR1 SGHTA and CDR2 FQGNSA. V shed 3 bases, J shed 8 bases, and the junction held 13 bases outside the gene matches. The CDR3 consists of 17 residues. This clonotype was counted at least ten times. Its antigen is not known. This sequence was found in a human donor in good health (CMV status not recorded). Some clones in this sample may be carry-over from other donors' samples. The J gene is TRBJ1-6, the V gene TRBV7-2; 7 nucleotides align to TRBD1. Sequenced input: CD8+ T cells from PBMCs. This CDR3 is CASSFISRDSGDSPLHF. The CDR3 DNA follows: TGTGCCAGCAGCTTCATCTCCCGGGACAGTGGGGATTCACCCCTCCACTTT.